This TCR beta chain appears in the sequencing data of a study of blood T cell repertoires in COVID-19. TCRdb's copy holds only in-frame clones and misses some; the assay was immunoSEQ multiplex PCR. The sample includes about 65,000 clones, 80% to 95% seen only once; the top ten take about 3.1%. In germline, CDR1 is KGHDR, CDR2 SFDVKD. The V gene lost 1 base and the J gene lost 1 base, with 13 bases spanning the gap. The CDR3 is 16 amino acids. This receptor was obtained from a man in his 70s with active COVID-19. The sample was peripheral blood. This rearrangement joins TRBV24-1 to TRBJ2-7; D not certain. The DNA of the CDR3 is TGTGCCACCAGTGATTTTCCGAACCCCAGTTCCTACGAGCAGTACTTC. This gives the protein CATSDFPNPSSYEQYF.